This TCR beta chain appears in the sequencing data of a study of CXCR3-negative and CXCR3-positive naive CD8 T cells. Study conclusions and caveats: Within a donor, both naive subsets shared TRBV-TRBJ usage, unlike memory cells. CXCR3-positive naive cells carried more hydrophobic TRB CDR3s than CXCR3-negative ones. Cryopreservation partially decreased CXCR3 expression, and most assays used fresh PBMCs.

250,000 to 350,000 cells per CD8+ T cell subset were flow-sorted in triplicate. Cells that were CD45RO-CCR7+CD27+CD95- constituted naive CD8+ T cells. cDNA libraries for TRB were generated by 5' RACE incorporating UMI labels. TCRdb reprocessed the 5' RACE reads, keeping one entry per CDR3 protein, no DNA. This sample's table reports about 110,000 distinct CDR3 sequences. The CDR3 length is 15 residues. Germline CDR1 reads SGHVS; CDR2 reads FNYEAQ. For this clonotype: As yet, its antigen is unknown.

Sequenced material: naive CXCR3+ CD8+ T cells from blood. Subset given: CD45RO-CCR7+CD27+CD95- naive CD8+ T cells expressing CXCR3 (TNR3+). The V call is TRBV7-6, the J call TRBJ2-7; there is no DNA to check the TCRdb D call of TRBD1. The receptor was isolated from a human donor in good health. Some clones in this sample may be carry-over from other donors' samples. CDR3 in amino acids: CASSPGQDLWNEQYF.